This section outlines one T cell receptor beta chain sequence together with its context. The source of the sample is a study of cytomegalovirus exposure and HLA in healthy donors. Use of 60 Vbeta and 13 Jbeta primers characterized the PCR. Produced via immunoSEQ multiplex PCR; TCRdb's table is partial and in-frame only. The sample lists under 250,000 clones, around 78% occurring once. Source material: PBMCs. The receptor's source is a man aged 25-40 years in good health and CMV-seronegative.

The CDR3: CASQQASGAGVGTEAFF. DNA of the CDR3: TGTGCCAGTCAGCAGGCCTCCGGGGCGGGGGTGGGTACTGAAGCTTTCTTT. The chain employs TRBV2 and TRBJ1-1; tentatively, D is TRBD1 (5 bases). V lost 9 bases and J 5 bases, leaving 28 bases between the germline ends. CDR1 is SNHLY and CDR2 is FYNNEI in the germline V gene. The CDR3 runs 17 residues.